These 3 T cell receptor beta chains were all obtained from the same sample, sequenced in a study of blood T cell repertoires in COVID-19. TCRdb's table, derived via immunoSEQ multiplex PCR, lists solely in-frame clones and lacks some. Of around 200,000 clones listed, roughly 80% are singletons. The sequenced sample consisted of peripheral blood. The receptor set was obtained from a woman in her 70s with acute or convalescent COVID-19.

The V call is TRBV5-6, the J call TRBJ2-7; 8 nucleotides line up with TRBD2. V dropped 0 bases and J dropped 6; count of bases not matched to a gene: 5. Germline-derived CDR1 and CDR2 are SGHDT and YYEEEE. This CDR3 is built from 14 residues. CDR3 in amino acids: CASSLGREASEQYF. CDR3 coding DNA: TGTGCCAGCAGCTTGGGGCGGGAGGCGAGCGAGCAGTACTTC.

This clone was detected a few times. The DNA of the CDR3 is TGTGCCAGCAGTTTATCGCAGGGGAATCAGCCCCAGCATTTT. This encodes CASSLSQGNQPQHF. V and J are TRBV28 and TRBJ1-5; D is possibly TRBD1 (6 bases). CDR1 MDHEN and CDR2 SYDVKM come from the germline V gene. Trimming left V 1 base short and J 4 bases short, with 8 bases between. This CDR3 region has 14 residues.

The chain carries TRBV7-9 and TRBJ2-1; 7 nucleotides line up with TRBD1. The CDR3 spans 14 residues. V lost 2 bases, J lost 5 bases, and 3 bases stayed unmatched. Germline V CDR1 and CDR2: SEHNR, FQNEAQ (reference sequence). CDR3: CASSLTGVHNEQFF. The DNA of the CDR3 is TGTGCCAGCAGCTTAACAGGGGTACACAATGAGCAGTTCTTC.